A single sample is the source of the 21 T cell receptor beta chains below, sequenced in a study of cytomegalovirus exposure and HLA in healthy donors. The table came from immunoSEQ multiplex PCR; TCRdb's copy has only in-frame clones and leaves some out. The data contain roughly 68,000 clones, approximately 90% of them singletons. Sample: PBMCs. All receptors come from a woman aged 18-29 years in good health and CMV-seronegative.

V is TRBV11-1 and J is TRBJ2-5, with D maybe TRBD2 (6 bases). CDR1 SGHAT and CDR2 FQDESV come from the germline V gene (reference sequence). The CDR3 length is 15 residues. V was clipped by 5 bases and J by 2 bases, with 15 bases between them. The CDR3 bases are TGTGCCAGCAGCCCCCGGTGGGCGGGACAAGAGACCCAGTACTTC. Protein: CASSPRWAGQETQYF.

The chain uses TRBV15 and TRBJ2-3, with 15 bases matching TRBD2. Per the germline V gene, CDR1 is LNHNV and CDR2 is YYDKDF (reference sequence). V lost 4 bases to trimming and J lost 6 bases; unmatched junction nucleotides: 8. This CDR3 contains 17 residues. CDR3 DNA: TGTGCCACCAGCACCTGGACTAGCGGGGGGGCCGGTGATACGCAGTATTTT. The encoded protein is CATSTWTSGGAGDTQYF.

V usage is TRBV19 and J usage is TRBJ1-1, with a possible D match to TRBD1 (6 bases). This CDR3 region has 14 residues. Deletions cut 7 bases from V and 1 base from J, with 13 bases between. Germline V gives CDR1 LNHDA, CDR2 SQIVND (reference sequence). CDR3 bases: TGTGCCAGTATTGACAGGTCCACGAACACTGAAGCTTTCTTT. This gives the protein CASIDRSTNTEAFF.

The chain carries TRBV20-1 and TRBJ1-1; a weak D match, TRBD1 (5 bases). V was shortened by 3 bases and J by 10 bases, with 12 bases between the two germline ends. Germline-derived CDR1 and CDR2 are DFQATT and SNEGSKA (reference sequence). The CDR3 sequence is 11 residues long. CDR3 amino acids: CSAREGNRAFF. CDR3 coding DNA: TGCAGTGCTAGGGAGGGGAATAGAGCTTTCTTT.

This sequence joins TRBV30 and TRBJ1-3, with D possibly matching TRBD1 (5 bases). In germline, CDR1 is GTSNPN, CDR2 SVGIG (reference sequence). The CDR3 spans 15 residues. The V and J ends lost 2 bases and 5 bases respectively, with 16 bases between them. Here the CDR3 DNA reads TGTGCCTGGAGTCTCGGGGGATTGTTTAGAAACACCATATATTTT. Translated, it gives CAWSLGGLFRNTIYF.

Many counts were recorded for this clone. V gene TRBV27 combines with J gene TRBJ2-1, with TRBD2 matching over 7 bases. Germline CDR1 reads MNHEY; CDR2 reads SMNVEV (reference sequence). The CDR3 length is 14 residues. The ends lost 6 bases at V and 6 bases at J; junction bases unmatched: 8. The CDR3 nucleotides are TGTGCCAGCAGAGCGGGATACCCGGGCAATGAGCAGTTCTTC. This gives the protein CASRAGYPGNEQFF.

The chain employs TRBV9 and TRBJ2-2; tentatively, D is TRBD2 (6 bases). CDR1 is SGDLS, CDR2 YYNGEE, per germline. The CDR3 is 15 amino acids. Trimming removed 4 bases at V and 4 bases at J, with 14 bases between. The CDR3 coding sequence is TGTGCCAGCAGCCAAGAACCTAGCGTCACCGGGGAGCTGTTTTTT. The encoded protein is CASSQEPSVTGELFF.

The CDR3: CAWSTGGTGELFF. The CDR3 nucleotides read TGTGCCTGGAGTACAGGGGGAACCGGGGAGCTGTTTTTT. The chain couples TRBV30 to TRBJ2-2, with TRBD1 identical over 8 bases. Germline lookup yields CDR1 GTSNPN and CDR2 SVGIG (reference sequence). V trimming: 2 bases; J trimming: 5 bases; junction bases outside the gene matches: 1. The CDR3 contains 13 residues. Variable domain in full (rest from reference TRBV30 and TRBJ2-2): SQTIHQWPATLVQPVGSPLSLECTVEGTSNPNLYWYRQAAGRGLQLLFYSVGIGQISSEVPQNLSASRPQDRQFILSSKKLLLSDSGFYLCAWSTGGTGELFFGEGSRLTVL.

J is TRBJ2-3 and V is TRBV6-1; 15 bases line up with TRBD2. Germline CDR1 is MNHNS and CDR2 is SASEGT. This CDR3 contains 15 residues. The V gene end was trimmed by 1 base and the J gene end by 10 bases; junction bases not matched to a gene: 3. In DNA, the CDR3 is TGTGCCAGCAGTGAAGGGACTAGCGGGGGGGTCCCGCAGTATTTT. This sequence encodes CASSEGTSGGVPQYF.

The V gene is TRBV9, the J gene TRBJ2-3; D may be TRBD1 (6 bases). Germline-derived CDR1 and CDR2 are SGDLS and YYNGEE. This CDR3 has 13 amino acids. The ends were cut back, 7 bases at V and 3 bases at J, with 12 bases in the middle. The CDR3 DNA is TGTGCCAGCTTAGGGGACACAACAGATACGCAGTATTTT. Residues: CASLGDTTDTQYF.

There are a few counts of this clone. The V and J genes are TRBV2 and TRBJ1-2, with D possibly TRBD1 on 6 matching bases. Per the germline V gene, CDR1 is SNHLY and CDR2 is FYNNEI. Deletions cut 10 bases from V and 2 bases from J, with 14 bases between. The CDR3 runs 13 residues. CDR3 residues: CATQAGQNYGYTF. The CDR3 nucleotides read TGTGCCACCCAAGCCGGACAGAACTATGGCTACACCTTC.

The CDR3 DNA reads as TGCGCCAGCAGCTGGGGACTAGCGGGACCGAGCTCCTACGAGCAGTACTTC. Residues: CASSWGLAGPSSYEQYF. The chain employs TRBV5-1 and TRBJ2-7; 13 nucleotides line up with TRBD2. V trimming: 3 bases; J trimming: 0 bases; junction bases outside the gene matches: 6. This CDR3 is built from 17 residues. Germline V lookup: CDR1 SGHRS, CDR2 YFSETQ.

The chain uses TRBV4-2 and TRBJ1-1, with TRBD1 as a possible D gene (5 bases). Trimming pared 6 bases from V and 8 bases from J, leaving 25 bases between. Per the germline V gene, CDR1 is LGHNA and CDR2 is YNFKEQ. This CDR3 spans 16 amino acids. The CDR3 nucleotides read TGTGCCAGCAGATCCCGAACTACGGGGGTGGATAGCGAAGCTTTCTTT. Translated, it gives CASRSRTTGVDSEAFF.

The chain uses TRBV11-2 and TRBJ2-1, with D possibly matching TRBD1 (5 bases). The CDR3 totals 16 residues. V was trimmed by 3 bases and J by 0 bases, leaving 12 bases between them. CDR1 is SGHAT, CDR2 FQNNGV, per germline. The CDR3 loop is CASSFLQASSYNEQFF. For the CDR3, the DNA is TGTGCCAGCAGCTTTCTACAGGCGAGCTCCTACAATGAGCAGTTCTTC.

J is TRBJ2-1 and V is TRBV6-1, with D perhaps TRBD2 (5 bases). The germline gives CDR1 MNHNS, CDR2 SASEGT. The ends were cut back, 2 bases at V and 3 bases at J, with 8 bases in the middle. The CDR3 is 14 residues long. Written as DNA, the CDR3 is TGTGCCAGCAGTGAATTCGGGGACTACAATGAGCAGTTCTTC. This sequence encodes CASSEFGDYNEQFF.

The chain combines TRBV2 with TRBJ2-2, with a weak D call TRBD1 (5 bases). CDR1 is SNHLY and CDR2 is FYNNEI in the germline V gene. The CDR3 extends over 15 amino acids. V gave up 5 bases and J gave up 4 bases, with 14 bases separating them. CDR3 sequence: CASSRTRVGTGELFF. The CDR3 region has the DNA TGTGCCAGCAGTCGGACACGGGTAGGCACCGGGGAGCTGTTTTTT.

The chain couples TRBV10-2 to TRBJ2-7, with TRBD2 matching over 8 bases. Per germline, CDR1 WSHSY and CDR2 SAAADI. After removal of 7 bases from V and 0 bases from J, the junction contained 5 bases not matched to a gene. CDR3 size: 14 residues. CDR3 in DNA: TGCGCCAGCAAGCCGGGAGGGAGCTCCTACGAGCAGTACTTC. This gives the protein CASKPGGSSYEQYF.

The rearrangement uses TRBV5-1 and TRBJ2-3; maybe TRBD1 (6 bases). This CDR3 comprises 14 residues. The V and J ends lost 8 bases and 6 bases respectively, with 19 bases between them. The V gene's germline CDR1 is SGHRS and CDR2 YFSETQ. DNA for the CDR3: TGCGCCAGTTCACCAGGGTACACAGGGGATACGCAGTATTTT. This encodes CASSPGYTGDTQYF.

This clone was seen just once. The chain joins TRBV2 to TRBJ2-7; D not certain. This CDR3 spans 14 amino acids. Germline V gene data show CDR1 as SNHLY and CDR2 as FYNNEI. V was clipped by 3 bases and J by 2 bases, with 11 bases between them. CDR3 sequence reads: CASSESLLTYEQYF. The CDR3, as DNA: TGTGCCAGCAGTGAGTCACTCTTAACCTACGAGCAGTACTTC.

The chain links TRBV5-1 to TRBJ2-3, with D maybe TRBD2 (6 bases). Germline-derived CDR1 and CDR2 are SGHRS and YFSETQ. V shed 0 bases and J shed 0 bases, with 8 bases lying between them. The CDR3 contains 15 residues. This CDR3 reads CASSLVAGSTDTQYF. CDR3 coding DNA: TGCGCCAGCAGCTTGGTTGCGGGGAGCACAGATACGCAGTATTTT.

V is TRBV7-2 and J is TRBJ2-2; D gene unclear. V was pared by 2 bases and J by 1 base, with 11 bases between. The germline V gene has CDR1 SGHTA and CDR2 FQGNSA. This CDR3 is 16 amino acids long. CDR3 sequence (DNA): TGTGCCAGCAGCTTAATGAGGATAAGGAACACCGGGGAGCTGTTTTTT. This gives the protein CASSLMRIRNTGELFF.